What follows describes a single T cell receptor (beta chain). Its antigen is as yet unknown. This record belongs to a study of CD8 T cells in ankylosing spondylitis. General observations from the study: Within peripheral blood, clones linked to disease were CD8+ and relatively rare. There were earlier reports of some motif variants in reactive arthritis synovial fluid and blood. Characteristic of ankylosing spondylitis blood, it appeared, was a TCR beta motif comprising roughly eight highly homologous variants. Significant enrichment of disease-linked clones was reportedly seen in matched ankylosing spondylitis synovial fluid.

By quantitative 5'-RACE with molecular barcodes, the TCR beta libraries were made. TCRdb re-derived calls from the 5' RACE reads in MiXCR, one entry per CDR3 protein. The profile shows under 550,000 distinct CDR3 sequences, roughly 26% of them singletons. V lost 7 bases, J lost 2 bases, and 21 bases lay in between. CDR1 SNHLY and CDR2 FYNNEI come from the germline V gene. The CDR3 contains 17 residues. This TCR derives from a male donor with ankylosing spondylitis. J is TRBJ2-1 and V is TRBV2; possible D gene TRBD2, 5 bases. Sequencing was done on a sample of blood, either unsorted or a sorted T cell fraction (not recorded which). The DNA for the CDR3 is TGTGCCAGCAATCCATCGAGCGGCCGCCTTACCTACAATGAGCAGTTCTTC. Protein: CASNPSSGRLTYNEQFF. The variable domain in full, completed from reference TRBV2 and TRBJ2-1, reads EPEVTQTPSHQVTQMGQEVILRCVPISNHLYFYWYRQILGQKVEFLVSFYNNEISEKSEIFDDQFSVERPDGSNFTLKIRSTKLEDSAMYFCASNPSSGRLTYNEQFFGPGTRLTVL.